This is a list of T cell receptor beta chains from one sample in a study of cytomegalovirus exposure and HLA in healthy donors. Profiling relied on immunoSEQ multiplex PCR, and the TCRdb table lists in-frame clones only, not all of them. Of 150,000 or so clones listed, approximately 81% are singletons. Input material: PBMCs. The receptor source for this set is a boy between 2 and 10 years old in good health and CMV-seronegative. Both conserved end residues are part of each CDR3. A D gene is named only where the DNA matches it firmly. A clone size is listed for some rows: how often the clone was seen (once, few, many), or a class if it is expanded.

J gene,V gene,D gene,clone size,CDR3 protein,CDR3 DNA
TRBJ2-7,TRBV9,.,.,CASSVMAGSREQYF,TGTGCCAGCAGCGTAATGGCGGGATCGCGCGAGCAGTACTTC
TRBJ2-5,TRBV25-1,TRBD1,.,CASRGGWTGSMETQYF,TGTGCCAGCAGGGGCGGGTGGACAGGGTCCATGGAGACCCAGTACTTC
TRBJ1-5,TRBV19,TRBD1,few,CASSGQGGNQPQHF,TGTGCCAGTTCGGGACAGGGAGGCAATCAGCCCCAGCATTTT
TRBJ1-2,TRBV28,TRBD1,.,CAGMDRDLLCYTF,TGTGCCGGGATGGACAGGGACCTTCTATGCTACACCTTC
TRBJ2-3,TRBV29-1,.,.,CSAYDSTDTQYF,TGCAGCGCCTATGATAGCACAGATACGCAGTATTTT
TRBJ2-2,TRBV5-1,.,.,CASMVESNTGELFF,TGCGCCAGCATGGTAGAGTCTAACACCGGGGAGCTGTTTTTT
TRBJ2-5,TRBV4-1,TRBD1,.,CASSQGGTGKETQYF,TGCGCCAGCAGCCAAGGTGGGACAGGTAAAGAGACCCAGTACTTC
TRBJ1-1,TRBV6-6,TRBD1,.,CASSYSLDREAFF,TGTGCCAGCAGTTACTCTTTGGACAGGGAAGCTTTCTTT
TRBJ2-7,TRBV15,.,few,CATSRDLAPNYEQYF,TGTGCCACCAGCAGAGATTTGGCTCCCAACTACGAGCAGTACTTC
TRBJ2-1,TRBV5-1,TRBD2,.,CASSSKLTGTSSYNEQFF,TGCGCCAGCAGCTCCAAACTTACCGGGACTAGCTCCTACAATGAGCAGTTCTTC
TRBJ2-1,TRBV4-1,.,.,CASSHQDRNNEQFF,TGCGCCAGCAGCCATCAAGACAGGAACAATGAGCAGTTCTTC
TRBJ1-1,TRBV7-9,.,few,CASSFQGRLTEAFF,TGTGCCAGCAGCTTCCAGGGGAGACTGACTGAAGCTTTCTTT
TRBJ2-1,TRBV5-4,.,.,CASSSGAGGWSYNEQFF,TGTGCCAGCAGCTCGGGGGCAGGGGGATGGTCCTACAATGAGCAGTTCTTC
TRBJ2-3,TRBV6-5,TRBD2,.,CASSYASSGRDTQYF,TGTGCCAGCAGTTACGCGTCTAGCGGGCGAGATACGCAGTATTTT
TRBJ2-1,TRBV14,.,few,CASSHSLEQFF,TGTGCCAGCAGCCACAGTCTTGAGCAGTTCTTC
TRBJ2-1,TRBV29-1,TRBD2,.,CSVEMAGVRNEQFF,TGCAGCGTTGAAATGGCGGGAGTGAGGAATGAGCAGTTCTTC
TRBJ2-3,TRBV27,TRBD2,.,CASSLSGSTDTQYF,TGTGCCAGCAGCCTTAGCGGGAGCACAGATACGCAGTATTTT
TRBJ2-1,TRBV10-2,TRBD2,.,CASRVERGYNEQFF,TGCGCCAGCAGGGTCGAGCGGGGGTACAATGAGCAGTTCTTC
TRBJ1-1,TRBV5-1,TRBD1,once,CASSSRPLQGDTEAFF,TGCGCCAGCAGCTCCCGGCCTCTACAGGGGGACACTGAAGCTTTCTTT
TRBJ1-1,TRBV7-9,TRBD1,.,CASSLGRGQGPTEAFF,TGTGCCAGCAGTTTAGGCCGCGGACAGGGGCCCACTGAAGCTTTCTTT
TRBJ2-5,TRBV6-6,.,.,CATLERKTQYF,TGTGCCACCCTCGAGAGGAAGACCCAGTACTTC
TRBJ2-7,TRBV5-1,.,.,CASSLEGLPYEQYF,TGCGCCAGCAGCCTAGAGGGACTCCCCTACGAGCAGTACTTC
TRBJ2-3,TRBV7-9,TRBD1,few,CASSLASQGALTDTQYF,TGTGCCAGCAGCTTAGCGAGCCAGGGGGCCTTAACAGATACGCAGTATTTT
TRBJ2-5,TRBV5-1,TRBD2,once,CASSFLAGVDETQYF,TGCGCCAGCAGCTTCTTAGCGGGAGTGGATGAGACCCAGTACTTC
TRBJ1-1,TRBV5-1,.,.,CASRFRQTLNTEAFF,TGCGCCAGCAGGTTTAGACAGACCTTAAACACTGAAGCTTTCTTT
TRBJ2-3,TRBV28,TRBD2,.,CASSFHNGWREVTDTQYF,TGTGCCAGCAGTTTTCACAACGGATGGCGGGAGGTAACGGATACGCAGTATTTT
TRBJ1-3,TRBV28,.,.,CASSVRTGYSGNTIYF,TGTGCCAGCAGTGTTCGAACAGGGTACTCTGGAAACACCATATATTTT
TRBJ2-7,TRBV13,TRBD1,.,CASHRDRVPYEQYF,TGTGCCAGCCATAGGGACAGGGTACCCTACGAGCAGTACTTC
TRBJ1-1,TRBV19,.,few,CASSMWTAMNTEAFF,TGTGCCAGTAGTATGTGGACAGCTATGAACACTGAAGCTTTCTTT
TRBJ1-2,TRBV18,TRBD1,.,CASSPGDRGPIYGYTF,TGTGCCAGCTCACCAGGAGATAGGGGGCCGATCTATGGCTACACCTTC
TRBJ2-7,TRBV9,TRBD2,.,CASSTNQGAGGSYEQYF,TGTGCCAGCAGCACCAACCAGGGAGCGGGAGGGAGCTACGAGCAGTACTTC
TRBJ2-3,TRBV5-4,TRBD2,.,CASSFKAGGTDTQYF,TGTGCCAGCAGCTTTAAGGCGGGAGGAACAGATACGCAGTATTTT
TRBJ2-5,TRBV7-3,TRBD2,.,CASSSGLAGGQETQYF,TGTGCCAGCAGCTCAGGACTAGCGGGAGGGCAAGAGACCCAGTACTTC
TRBJ2-7,TRBV28,TRBD1,.,CASKTGQGYEQYF,TGTGCCAGCAAAACGGGACAGGGATACGAGCAGTACTTC
TRBJ2-7,TRBV6-1,TRBD2,.,CASSDGAGAPYEQYF,TGTGCCAGCAGTGACGGAGCGGGAGCCCCCTACGAGCAGTACTTC
TRBJ2-7,TRBV6-1,.,once,CASRVGSGYEQYF,TGTGCCAGCAGGGTCGGGAGTGGGTACGAGCAGTACTTC
TRBJ1-1,TRBV28,.,.,CASSLQTGSAFF,TGTGCCAGCAGTCTCCAAACAGGGAGTGCTTTCTTT
TRBJ1-1,TRBV19,TRBD1,.,CASSINRGNTEAFF,TGTGCCAGTAGTATAAACAGGGGAAACACTGAAGCTTTCTTT
TRBJ2-7,TRBV5-1,.,.,CASSLETETYEQYF,TGCGCCAGCAGCTTGGAAACGGAGACCTACGAGCAGTACTTC
TRBJ2-5,TRBV18,TRBD1,once,CASSPSGTGVRETQYF,TGTGCCAGCTCACCCTCCGGGACAGGGGTAAGAGAGACCCAGTACTTC
TRBJ1-1,TRBV10-2,.,few,CASSGEFFSEAFF,TGCGCCAGCAGCGGGGAATTTTTCAGTGAAGCTTTCTTT